Reported below is one TCR beta chain. Its antigen is still unknown. The data belong to a study of graft-versus-host responses after intestinal transplantation. As for the study in general: Recipients were all induced with anti-thymocyte globulin, then given tacrolimus and steroids for 3 to 4 years. Study-level findings and limits: Some GvH clones appeared in ileal mucosa or blood before recipient bone marrow. Early HvG declines after transplant were associated with peak circulating GvH clone levels.

Using immunoSEQ multiplex PCR, the repertoire was profiled, and TCRdb retains in-frame clones only, with some absent. The profile shows fewer than 120,000 clones, around 95% of them singletons. The V gene's germline CDR1 is LGHNA and CDR2 YNFKEQ. There are 17 residues in the CDR3. Source: unstimulated CD8+ T cells sorted from spleen or lymph node cells, taken before intestinal transplant. V and J are TRBV4-2 and TRBJ2-5; 10 positions agree with TRBD2. With the DNA end fitting TRBJ2-7 better, the J assignment may be wrong. This clonotype was obtained from a human donor who received an intestinal transplant. CDR3 residues: CASSIGLAGEGGYEQYF. CDR3 bases: TGTGCCAGCAGCATTGGGCTAGCGGGAGAAGGAGGCTACGAGCAGTACTTC.